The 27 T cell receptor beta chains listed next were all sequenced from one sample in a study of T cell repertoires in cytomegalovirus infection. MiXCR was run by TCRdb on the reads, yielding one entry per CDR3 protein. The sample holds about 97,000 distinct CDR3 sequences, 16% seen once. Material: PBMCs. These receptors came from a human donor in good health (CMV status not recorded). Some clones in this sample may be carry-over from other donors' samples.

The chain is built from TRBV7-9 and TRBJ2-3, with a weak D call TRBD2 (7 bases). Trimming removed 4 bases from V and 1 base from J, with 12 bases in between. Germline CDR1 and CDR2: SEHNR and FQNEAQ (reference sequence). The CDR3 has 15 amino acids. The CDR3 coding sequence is TGTGCCAGCAGCTCGGGGGCGGGGGGCACAGATACGCAGTATTTT. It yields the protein CASSSGAGGTDTQYF.

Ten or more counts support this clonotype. Here the CDR3 DNA reads TGCAGCTCCCAAAGACAGGACAATGAGCAGTTCTTC. Amino acids: CSSQRQDNEQFF. The J gene is TRBJ2-1, the V gene TRBV29-1; possible D gene TRBD1, 6 bases. The CDR3 consists of 12 residues. From germline, CDR1 is SQVTM and CDR2 ANQGSEA. Trimming stripped 8 bases from V and 5 bases from J, with 13 bases between.

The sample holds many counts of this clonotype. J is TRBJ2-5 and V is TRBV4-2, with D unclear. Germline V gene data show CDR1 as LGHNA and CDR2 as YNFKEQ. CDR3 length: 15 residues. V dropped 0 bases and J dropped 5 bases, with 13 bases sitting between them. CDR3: CASSQEDLSGETQYF. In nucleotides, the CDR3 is TGTGCCAGCAGCCAAGAGGACCTATCGGGTGAGACCCAGTACTTC.

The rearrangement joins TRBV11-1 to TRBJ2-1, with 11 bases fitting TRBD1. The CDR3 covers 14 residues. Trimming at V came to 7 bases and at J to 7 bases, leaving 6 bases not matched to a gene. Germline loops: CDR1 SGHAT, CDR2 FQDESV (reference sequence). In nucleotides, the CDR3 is TGTGCCAGCAAGATAGGACAGGGGGCTAATGAGCAGTTCTTC. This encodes CASKIGQGANEQFF.

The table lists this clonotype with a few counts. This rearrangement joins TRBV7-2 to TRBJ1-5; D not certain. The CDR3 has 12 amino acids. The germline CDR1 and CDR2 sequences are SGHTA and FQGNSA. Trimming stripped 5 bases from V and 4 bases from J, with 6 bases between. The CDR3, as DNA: TGTGCCAGCAGCCAACAGAATCAGCCCCAGCATTTT. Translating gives CASSQQNQPQHF.

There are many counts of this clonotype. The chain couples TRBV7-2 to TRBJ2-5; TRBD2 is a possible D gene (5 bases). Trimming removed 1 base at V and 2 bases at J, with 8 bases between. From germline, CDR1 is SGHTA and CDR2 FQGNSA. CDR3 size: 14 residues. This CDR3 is CASSLVGVQETQYF. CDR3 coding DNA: TGTGCCAGCAGCTTAGTGGGAGTACAAGAGACCCAGTACTTC.

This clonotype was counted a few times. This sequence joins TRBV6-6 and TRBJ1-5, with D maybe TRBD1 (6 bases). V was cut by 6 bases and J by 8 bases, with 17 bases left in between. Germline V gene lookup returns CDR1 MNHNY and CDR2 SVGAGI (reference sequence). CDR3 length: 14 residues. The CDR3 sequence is CASRPQAEGEPQHF. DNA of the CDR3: TGTGCCAGCAGACCCCAAGCCGAGGGGGAGCCCCAGCATTTT.

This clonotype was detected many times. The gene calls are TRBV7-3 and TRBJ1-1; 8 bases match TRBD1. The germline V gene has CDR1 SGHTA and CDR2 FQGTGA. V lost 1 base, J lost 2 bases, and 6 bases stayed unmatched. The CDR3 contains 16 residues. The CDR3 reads CASSLKGTGPNTEAFF. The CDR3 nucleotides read TGTGCCAGCAGCTTAAAGGGGACAGGCCCTAACACTGAAGCTTTCTTT.

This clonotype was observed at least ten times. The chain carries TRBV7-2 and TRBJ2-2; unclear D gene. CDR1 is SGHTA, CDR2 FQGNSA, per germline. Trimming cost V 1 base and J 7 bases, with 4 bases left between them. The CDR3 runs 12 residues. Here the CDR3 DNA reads TGTGCCAGCAGCTTAGGGATCGGGGAGCTGTTTTTT. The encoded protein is CASSLGIGELFF.

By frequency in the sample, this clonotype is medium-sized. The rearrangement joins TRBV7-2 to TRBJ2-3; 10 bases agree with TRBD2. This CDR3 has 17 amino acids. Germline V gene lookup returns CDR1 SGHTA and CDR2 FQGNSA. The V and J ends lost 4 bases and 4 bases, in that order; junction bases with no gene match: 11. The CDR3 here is CASSSRSGGGLPDTQYF. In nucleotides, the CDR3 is TGTGCCAGCAGCTCACGAAGCGGGGGGGGCCTCCCAGATACGCAGTATTTT.

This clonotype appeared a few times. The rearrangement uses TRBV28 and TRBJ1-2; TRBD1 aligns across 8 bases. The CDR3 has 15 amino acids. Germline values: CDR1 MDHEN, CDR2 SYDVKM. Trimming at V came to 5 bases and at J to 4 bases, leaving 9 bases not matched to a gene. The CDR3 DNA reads TGTGCCAGCAGTCCTACGACAACAGGGGGCTATGGCTACACCTTC. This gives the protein CASSPTTTGGYGYTF.

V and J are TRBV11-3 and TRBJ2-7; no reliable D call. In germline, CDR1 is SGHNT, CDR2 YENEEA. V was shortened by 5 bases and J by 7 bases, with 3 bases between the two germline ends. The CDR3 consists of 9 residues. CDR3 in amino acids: CASSQEQYF. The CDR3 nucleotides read TGTGCCAGCAGCCAGGAGCAGTACTTC. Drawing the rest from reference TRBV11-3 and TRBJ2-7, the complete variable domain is EAGVVQSPRYKIIEKKQPVAFWCNPISGHNTLYWYLQNLGQGPELLIRYENEEAVDDSQLPKDRFSAERLKGVDSTLKIQPAELGDSAVYLCASSQEQYFGPGTRLTVT.

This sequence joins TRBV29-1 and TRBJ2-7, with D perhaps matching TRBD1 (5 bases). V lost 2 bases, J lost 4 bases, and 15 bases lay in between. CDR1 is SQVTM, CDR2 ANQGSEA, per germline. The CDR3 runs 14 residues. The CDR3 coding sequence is TGCAGCGTTGAAACAAGGGGATCTGGTTACGAGCAGTACTTC. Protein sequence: CSVETRGSGYEQYF.

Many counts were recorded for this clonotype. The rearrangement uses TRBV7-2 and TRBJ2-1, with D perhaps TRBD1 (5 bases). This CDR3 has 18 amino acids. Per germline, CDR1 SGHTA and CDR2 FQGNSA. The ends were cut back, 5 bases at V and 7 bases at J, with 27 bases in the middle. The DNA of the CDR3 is TGTGCCAGCAGCAGCCAAACAGGTCCGTCTAGAGCTGGAAATGAGCAGTTCTTC. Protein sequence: CASSSQTGPSRAGNEQFF.

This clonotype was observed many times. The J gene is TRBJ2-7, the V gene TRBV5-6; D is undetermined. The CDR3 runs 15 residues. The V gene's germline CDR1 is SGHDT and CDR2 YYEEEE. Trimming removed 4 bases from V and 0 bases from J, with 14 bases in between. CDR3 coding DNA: TGTGCCAGCAGCCCGGGTACGGGCAGCTCCTACGAGCAGTACTTC. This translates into CASSPGTGSSYEQYF. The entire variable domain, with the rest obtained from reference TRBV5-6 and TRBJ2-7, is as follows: DAGVTQSPTHLIKTRGQQVTLRCSPKSGHDTVSWYQQALGQGPQFIFQYYEEEERQRGNFPDRFSGHQFPNYSSELNVNALLLGDSALYLCASSPGTGSSYEQYFGPGTRLTVT.

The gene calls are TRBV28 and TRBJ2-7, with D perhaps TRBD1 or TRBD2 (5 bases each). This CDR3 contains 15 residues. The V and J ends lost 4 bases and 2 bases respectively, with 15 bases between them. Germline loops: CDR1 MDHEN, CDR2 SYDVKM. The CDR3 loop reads CASSSRGLSTYEQYF. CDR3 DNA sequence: TGTGCCAGCAGTTCTCGGGGCCTTTCGACCTACGAGCAGTACTTC.

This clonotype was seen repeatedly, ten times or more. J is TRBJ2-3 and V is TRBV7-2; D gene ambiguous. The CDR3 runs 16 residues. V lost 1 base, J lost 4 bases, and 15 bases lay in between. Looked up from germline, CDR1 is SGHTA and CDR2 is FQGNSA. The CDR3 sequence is CASSLGAASAPDTQYF. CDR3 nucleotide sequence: TGTGCCAGCAGCTTAGGAGCAGCCTCGGCTCCAGATACGCAGTATTTT.

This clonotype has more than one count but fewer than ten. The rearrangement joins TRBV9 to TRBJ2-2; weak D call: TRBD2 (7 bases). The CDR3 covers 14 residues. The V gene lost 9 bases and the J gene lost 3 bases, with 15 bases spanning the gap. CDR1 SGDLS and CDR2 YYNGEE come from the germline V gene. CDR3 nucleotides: TGTGCCACCAGGGCGGGGGCTCACACCGGGGAGCTGTTTTTT. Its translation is CATRAGAHTGELFF.

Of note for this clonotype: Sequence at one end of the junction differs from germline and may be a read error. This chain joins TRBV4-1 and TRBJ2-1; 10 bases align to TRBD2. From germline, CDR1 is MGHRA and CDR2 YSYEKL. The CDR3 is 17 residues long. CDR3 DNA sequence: TGCGCCAGCAGCCAAAGCGGGGGGGAACCCTCCTACAATGCGCAGTTCTTC. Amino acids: CASSQSGGEPSYNAQFF.

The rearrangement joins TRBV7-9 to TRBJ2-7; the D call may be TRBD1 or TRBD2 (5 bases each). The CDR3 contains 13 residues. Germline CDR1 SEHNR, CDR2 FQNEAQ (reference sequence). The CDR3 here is CATTGTASYEQYF. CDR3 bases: TGTGCTACAACCGGGACGGCCTCCTACGAGCAGTACTTC.

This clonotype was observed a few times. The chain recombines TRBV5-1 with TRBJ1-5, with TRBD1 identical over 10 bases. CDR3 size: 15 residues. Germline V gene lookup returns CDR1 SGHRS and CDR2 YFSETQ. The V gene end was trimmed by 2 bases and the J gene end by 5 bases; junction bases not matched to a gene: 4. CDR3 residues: CASSLDGQGDQPQHF. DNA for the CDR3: TGCGCCAGCAGCTTAGACGGACAGGGGGATCAGCCCCAGCATTTT.

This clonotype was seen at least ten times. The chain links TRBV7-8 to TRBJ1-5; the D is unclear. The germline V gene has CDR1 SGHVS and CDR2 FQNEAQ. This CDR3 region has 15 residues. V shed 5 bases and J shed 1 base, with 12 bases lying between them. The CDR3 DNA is TGTGCCAGCAGCGCCAAGTCGGGGAGCAATCAGCCCCAGCATTTT. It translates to CASSAKSGSNQPQHF. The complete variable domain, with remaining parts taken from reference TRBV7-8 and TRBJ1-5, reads GAGVSQSPRYKVAKRGQDVALRCDPISGHVSLFWYQQALGQGPEFLTYFQNEAQLDKSGLPSDRFFAERPEGSVSTLKIQRTQQEDSAVYLCASSAKSGSNQPQHFGDGTRLSIL.

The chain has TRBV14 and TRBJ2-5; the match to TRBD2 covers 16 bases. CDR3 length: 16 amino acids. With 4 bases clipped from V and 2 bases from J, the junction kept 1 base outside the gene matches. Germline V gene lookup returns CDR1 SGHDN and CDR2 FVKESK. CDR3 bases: TGTGCCAGCAGCCCGGGACTAGCGGGGGGGCAAGAGACCCAGTACTTC. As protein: CASSPGLAGGQETQYF.

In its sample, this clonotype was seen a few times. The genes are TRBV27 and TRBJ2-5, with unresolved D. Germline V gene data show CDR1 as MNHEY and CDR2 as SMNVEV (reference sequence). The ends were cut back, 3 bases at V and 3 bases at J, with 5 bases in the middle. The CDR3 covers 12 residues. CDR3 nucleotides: TGTGCCAGCAGTTTTGGGGAAGAGACCCAGTACTTC. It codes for CASSFGEETQYF.

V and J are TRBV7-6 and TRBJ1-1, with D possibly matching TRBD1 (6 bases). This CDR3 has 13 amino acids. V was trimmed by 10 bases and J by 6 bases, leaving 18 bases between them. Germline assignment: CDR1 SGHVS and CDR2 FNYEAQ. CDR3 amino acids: CATGTLASAEAFF. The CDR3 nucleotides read TGTGCCACAGGGACATTGGCCAGCGCTGAAGCTTTCTTT.

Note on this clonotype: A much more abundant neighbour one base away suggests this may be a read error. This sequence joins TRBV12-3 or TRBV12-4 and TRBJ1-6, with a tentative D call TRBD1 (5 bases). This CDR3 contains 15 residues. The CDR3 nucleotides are TGTGCCAGCAGGCAAGGGGCAGGAAATAATTCACCCGTCCACTTT. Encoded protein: CASRQGAGNNSPVHF.

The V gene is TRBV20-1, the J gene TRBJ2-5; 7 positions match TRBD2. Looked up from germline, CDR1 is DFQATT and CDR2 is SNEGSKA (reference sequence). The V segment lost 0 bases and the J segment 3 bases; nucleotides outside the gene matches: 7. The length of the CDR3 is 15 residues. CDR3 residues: CSARDWGTTEETQYF. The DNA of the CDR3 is TGCAGTGCTAGAGATTGGGGGACTACAGAAGAGACCCAGTACTTC.